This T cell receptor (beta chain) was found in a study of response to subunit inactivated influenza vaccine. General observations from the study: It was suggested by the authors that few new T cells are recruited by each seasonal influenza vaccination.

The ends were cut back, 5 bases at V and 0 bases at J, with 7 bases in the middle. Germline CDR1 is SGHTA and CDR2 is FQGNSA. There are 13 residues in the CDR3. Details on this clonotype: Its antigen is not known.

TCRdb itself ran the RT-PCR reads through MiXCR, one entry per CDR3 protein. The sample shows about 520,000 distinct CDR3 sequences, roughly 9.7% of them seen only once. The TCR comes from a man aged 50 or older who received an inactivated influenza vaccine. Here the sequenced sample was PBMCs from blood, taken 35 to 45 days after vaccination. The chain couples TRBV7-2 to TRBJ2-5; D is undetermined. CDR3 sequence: CASSPEYQETQYF. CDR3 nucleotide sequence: TGTGCCAGCAGCCCAGAGTACCAAGAGACCCAGTACTTC.